Listed here are 8 T cell receptor beta chains from one sample, sequenced in a study of blood T cell repertoires in COVID-19. Sequencing was performed with immunoSEQ multiplex PCR; in TCRdb, only in-frame clones are kept and a portion is missing. The sample yields 90,000 to 150,000 clones, roughly nine tenths seen once. Sequencing was performed on peripheral blood. All receptors come from a man between 65 and 80 years old with active or convalescent COVID-19.

This clone appeared once. The V and J genes are TRBV18 and TRBJ1-5, with D tentatively TRBD1 (5 bases). This CDR3 contains 13 residues. V was pared by 0 bases and J by 8 bases, with 8 bases between. Germline V CDR1 and CDR2: KGHSH, LQKENI. The CDR3 DNA follows: TGTGCCAGCTCACCACCCGGGGGGGAGCCCCAGCATTTT. It specifies CASSPPGGEPQHF.

The genes are TRBV4-1 and TRBJ2-6; D gene unclear. V lost 2 bases and J 4 bases, leaving 12 bases between the germline ends. This CDR3 contains 16 residues. Germline V lookup: CDR1 MGHRA, CDR2 YSYEKL. CDR3 bases: TGCGCCAGCAGCCAAATTGAGGTCCCCGGGGCCAACGTCCTGACTTTC. This sequence encodes CASSQIEVPGANVLTF.

In DNA form, the CDR3 reads TGTGCCAGCGCCCGGACTAGCGGGGGATCCGCTGAGCAGTTCTTC. Its translation: CASARTSGGSAEQFF. This chain connects TRBV2 to TRBJ2-1; 13 nucleotides align to TRBD2. Germline lookup yields CDR1 SNHLY and CDR2 FYNNEI. J was trimmed by 9 bases and V by 8 bases; bases with no gene match: 10. This CDR3 comprises 15 residues.

The genes are TRBV6-5 and TRBJ1-3; D call uncertain. CDR1 and CDR2 (germline): MNHEY, SVGAGI. The CDR3 loop spans 15 amino acids. Trimming cost V 6 bases and J 1 base, with 13 bases left between them. DNA for the CDR3: TGTGCCAGCAGCTACAACCCCGGGTCTGGAAACACCATATATTTT. Its translation: CASSYNPGSGNTIYF.

This rearrangement joins TRBV27 to TRBJ1-2; the match to TRBD1 covers 7 bases. The CDR3 runs 14 residues. The trim removed 5 bases at V and 5 bases at J, leaving 8 bases unmatched. The V gene's germline CDR1 is MNHEY and CDR2 SMNVEV (reference sequence). The CDR3 sequence: CASSRTGAWYGYTF. In DNA form, the CDR3 reads TGTGCCAGCAGTAGAACAGGGGCATGGTATGGCTACACCTTC.

The V call is TRBV28, the J call TRBJ1-1, with 7 bases matching TRBD1. Losses at the gene ends were 4 bases for V and 11 bases for J; bases not matched to a gene: 7. The CDR3 sequence is 12 residues long. Germline values: CDR1 MDHEN, CDR2 SYDVKM. CDR3 sequence: CASSSGGFRAFF. As DNA, the CDR3 is TGTGCCAGCAGTTCAGGGGGATTCAGGGCTTTCTTT.

This clone was counted once. V usage is TRBV6-1 and J usage is TRBJ2-5, with unresolved D. The CDR3 is made up of 15 amino acids. CDR1 is MNHNS and CDR2 is SASEGT in the germline V gene. The V end was cut by 0 bases, the J end by 1 base, with 9 bases between. The CDR3 here is CASSEATTPQETQYF. In DNA form, the CDR3 reads TGTGCCAGCAGTGAAGCCACGACACCCCAAGAGACCCAGTACTTC.

The chain links TRBV15 to TRBJ2-2; the match to TRBD1 covers 10 bases. Germline V gene sequence: CDR1 LNHNV, CDR2 YYDKDF (reference sequence). V lost 0 bases to trimming and J lost 7 bases; unmatched junction nucleotides: 11. The CDR3 covers 18 residues. CDR3 nucleotides: TGTGCCACCAGCAGAGATCCCATTCGGGGACAGGGGCGCGGGGAGCTGTTTTTT. Translated: CATSRDPIRGQGRGELFF.